A selection of T cell receptor beta chains follows, all from one sample in a study of blood T cell repertoires in COVID-19. Data came from immunoSEQ multiplex PCR; TCRdb stores just in-frame clones and leaves some out. Of roughly 150,000 clones in the sample, approximately 80% were seen once. Sequencing used PBMCs or T cells enriched from blood (not recorded which). The receptors derive from a woman aged 45-60 years who had recovered from COVID-19. Each CDR3 is given with its conserved first and last residue. Fields, in order: D gene, J gene, clone size, V gene, CDR3 protein, CDR3 DNA. A D gene is named only where the DNA matches it firmly. The listing skips clone size in some rows; elsewhere it reads once, few, many or a size class.

D: TRBD1
J: TRBJ1-1
size: .
V: TRBV3-1/TRBV3-2
CDR3: CASSHRGQESAEAFF
DNA: TGTGCCAGCAGCCATAGGGGACAGGAAAGCGCTGAAGCTTTCTTT

D: TRBD1
J: TRBJ1-1
size: once
V: TRBV7-2
CDR3: CASSRNRGVATEAFF
DNA: TGTGCCAGCAGCCGCAACAGGGGGGTGGCCACTGAAGCTTTCTTT

D: TRBD1
J: TRBJ1-6
size: .
V: TRBV19
CDR3: CASSTNRGGNSPLHF
DNA: TGTGCCAGTAGTACCAACAGGGGGGGTAATTCACCCCTCCACTTT

D: .
J: TRBJ1-5
size: .
V: TRBV27
CDR3: CASSPSPADQPQHF
DNA: TGTGCCAGCAGTCCTTCGCCCGCGGATCAGCCCCAGCATTTT

D: TRBD1
J: TRBJ1-1
size: .
V: TRBV9
CDR3: CASSVTGTGMNTEAFF
DNA: TGTGCCAGCAGCGTAACTGGGACAGGAATGAACACTGAAGCTTTCTTT

D: TRBD1
J: TRBJ2-1
size: .
V: TRBV18
CDR3: CASSPGQGLYNEQFF
DNA: TGTGCCAGCTCACCGGGACAGGGGCTTTACAATGAGCAGTTCTTC

D: TRBD1
J: TRBJ1-4
size: .
V: TRBV28
CDR3: CASSPTGYSGEKLFF
DNA: TGTGCCAGCAGTCCGACAGGGTATTCAGGAGAAAAACTGTTTTTT

D: TRBD1
J: TRBJ1-1
size: .
V: TRBV12-5
CDR3: CASGLGQGEAFF
DNA: TGTGCTAGTGGTTTGGGACAGGGGGAAGCTTTCTTT

D: TRBD1
J: TRBJ2-3
size: .
V: TRBV28
CDR3: CASRPRRDSGGTDTQYF
DNA: TGTGCCAGCAGACCCCGCCGGGACAGTGGTGGCACAGATACGCAGTATTTT

D: .
J: TRBJ2-7
size: .
V: TRBV20-1
CDR3: CSARADTEQYF
DNA: TGCAGTGCTAGAGCCGACACCGAGCAGTACTTC

D: .
J: TRBJ2-5
size: .
V: TRBV29-1
CDR3: CSVDRQERETQYF
DNA: TGCAGCGTAGATCGACAGGAGAGAGAGACCCAGTACTTC

D: .
J: TRBJ2-7
size: .
V: TRBV6-5
CDR3: CASRATGDGSYEQYF
DNA: TGTGCCAGCAGGGCTACAGGGGACGGGAGCTACGAGCAGTACTTC

D: .
J: TRBJ2-2
size: .
V: TRBV27
CDR3: CASGDFNSGELFF
DNA: TGTGCCAGCGGGGACTTTAATTCCGGGGAGCTGTTTTTT

D: TRBD2
J: TRBJ2-1
size: .
V: TRBV9
CDR3: CASSEGTSGGAYNEQFF
DNA: TGTGCCAGCAGCGAGGGGACTAGCGGGGGGGCATACAATGAGCAGTTCTTC

D: .
J: TRBJ2-1
size: .
V: TRBV6-1
CDR3: CASSEAPGLGYNEQFF
DNA: TGTGCCAGCAGTGAAGCTCCAGGCTTAGGCTACAATGAGCAGTTCTTC

D: .
J: TRBJ2-7
size: .
V: TRBV6-1
CDR3: CASSEGSAYEQYF
DNA: TGTGCCAGCAGTGAAGGGTCAGCCTACGAGCAGTACTTC

D: TRBD1
J: TRBJ1-1
size: .
V: TRBV18
CDR3: CASSTTGGNEAFF
DNA: TGTGCCAGCTCAACTACAGGGGGCAATGAAGCTTTCTTT

D: TRBD1
J: TRBJ1-1
size: .
V: TRBV29-1
CDR3: CSARTGGDTEAFF
DNA: TGCAGCGCTAGGACAGGAGGGGACACTGAAGCTTTCTTT

D: .
J: TRBJ2-3
size: .
V: TRBV7-3
CDR3: CASSQQVTDTQYF
DNA: TGTGCCAGCAGCCAACAGGTGACAGATACGCAGTATTTT

D: .
J: TRBJ1-6
size: .
V: TRBV5-5
CDR3: CASSLEDRYVSPLHF
DNA: TGTGCCAGCAGCTTGGAGGACAGATACGTCTCACCCCTCCACTTT

D: .
J: TRBJ2-7
size: .
V: TRBV14
CDR3: CASGARPHPQYF
DNA: TGTGCCAGCGGGGCAAGACCCCATCCTCAGTACTTC

D: .
J: TRBJ1-1
size: .
V: TRBV29-1
CDR3: CSVNTRQTSTEAFF
DNA: TGCAGCGTTAATACCAGACAGACAAGCACTGAAGCTTTCTTT

D: .
J: TRBJ1-1
size: .
V: TRBV6-5
CDR3: CASSFSGGDTEAFF
DNA: TGTGCCAGCAGTTTCTCCGGGGGTGACACTGAAGCTTTCTTT

D: TRBD1
J: TRBJ2-5
size: .
V: TRBV5-4
CDR3: CASSLGQGARETQYF
DNA: TGTGCCAGCAGCTTGGGACAGGGGGCTAGGGAGACCCAGTACTTC

D: .
J: TRBJ1-1
size: few
V: TRBV12-3/TRBV12-4
CDR3: CASRRLATEAFF
DNA: TGTGCCAGCCGGAGGTTAGCCACTGAAGCTTTCTTT

D: .
J: TRBJ2-2
size: .
V: TRBV24-1
CDR3: CATSDLGDSPTGELFF
DNA: TGTGCCACCAGTGATTTGGGAGACAGCCCCACCGGGGAGCTGTTTTTT

D: .
J: TRBJ1-5
size: .
V: TRBV7-9
CDR3: CASSYGGSNQPQHF
DNA: TGTGCCAGCAGCTACGGGGGGAGCAATCAGCCCCAGCATTTT

D: .
J: TRBJ2-5
size: .
V: TRBV29-1
CDR3: CSVAYRVRETQYF
DNA: TGCAGCGTAGCTTACAGGGTCCGGGAGACCCAGTACTTC

D: TRBD1
J: TRBJ1-2
size: .
V: TRBV7-2
CDR3: CASSRQGYYGYTF
DNA: TGTGCCAGCAGTCGACAGGGGTACTATGGCTACACCTTC

D: .
J: TRBJ1-2
size: few
V: TRBV11-2
CDR3: CASSYLLSPGNGYTF
DNA: TGTGCCAGCAGCTACCTTCTATCCCCCGGGAATGGCTACACCTTC

D: .
J: TRBJ1-2
size: .
V: TRBV10-3
CDR3: CAISDRERTNYGYTF
DNA: TGTGCCATCAGTGATCGTGAGCGGACTAACTATGGCTACACCTTC

D: .
J: TRBJ2-2
size: .
V: TRBV29-1
CDR3: CSAATTGTTGELFF
DNA: TGCAGCGCTGCGACCACAGGGACCACCGGGGAGCTGTTTTTT

D: .
J: TRBJ2-1
size: .
V: TRBV2
CDR3: CASTPRTATNNEQFF
DNA: TGTGCCAGCACCCCGAGGACAGCTACCAACAATGAGCAGTTCTTC

D: .
J: TRBJ2-7
size: .
V: TRBV29-1
CDR3: CSVEEESSYEQYF
DNA: TGCAGCGTTGAAGAGGAGAGCTCCTACGAGCAGTACTTC

D: .
J: TRBJ1-6
size: .
V: TRBV28
CDR3: CASSSWTPQNSPLHF
DNA: TGTGCCAGCAGTTCATGGACACCACAAAATTCACCCCTCCACTTT

D: .
J: TRBJ1-2
size: few
V: TRBV6-5
CDR3: CASSYNSLNYGYTF
DNA: TGTGCCAGCAGTTATAACAGCTTAAACTATGGCTACACCTTC

D: TRBD1
J: TRBJ2-5
size: .
V: TRBV5-1
CDR3: CASSSQGQAVPQETQYF
DNA: TGCGCCAGCAGCTCTCAAGGACAGGCGGTACCCCAAGAGACCCAGTACTTC

D: TRBD1
J: TRBJ2-5
size: few
V: TRBV6-4
CDR3: CASSPGTGNQETQYF
DNA: TGTGCCAGCAGCCCCGGGACAGGGAACCAAGAGACCCAGTACTTC

D: .
J: TRBJ1-5
size: .
V: TRBV7-9
CDR3: CASSSGGGQPQHF
DNA: TGTGCCAGCAGCAGTGGGGGCGGTCAGCCCCAGCATTTT

D: .
J: TRBJ1-4
size: .
V: TRBV5-1
CDR3: CASSSQGTANEKLFF
DNA: TGCGCCAGCAGCTCGCAGGGGACGGCCAATGAAAAACTGTTTTTT

D: .
J: TRBJ1-1
size: few
V: TRBV5-1
CDR3: CASSSAGRNTEAFF
DNA: TGCGCCAGCAGCTCAGCAGGGCGGAACACTGAAGCTTTCTTT

D: .
J: TRBJ1-1
size: .
V: TRBV11-2
CDR3: CASSFQMNTEAFF
DNA: TGTGCCAGCAGCTTTCAGATGAACACTGAAGCTTTCTTT